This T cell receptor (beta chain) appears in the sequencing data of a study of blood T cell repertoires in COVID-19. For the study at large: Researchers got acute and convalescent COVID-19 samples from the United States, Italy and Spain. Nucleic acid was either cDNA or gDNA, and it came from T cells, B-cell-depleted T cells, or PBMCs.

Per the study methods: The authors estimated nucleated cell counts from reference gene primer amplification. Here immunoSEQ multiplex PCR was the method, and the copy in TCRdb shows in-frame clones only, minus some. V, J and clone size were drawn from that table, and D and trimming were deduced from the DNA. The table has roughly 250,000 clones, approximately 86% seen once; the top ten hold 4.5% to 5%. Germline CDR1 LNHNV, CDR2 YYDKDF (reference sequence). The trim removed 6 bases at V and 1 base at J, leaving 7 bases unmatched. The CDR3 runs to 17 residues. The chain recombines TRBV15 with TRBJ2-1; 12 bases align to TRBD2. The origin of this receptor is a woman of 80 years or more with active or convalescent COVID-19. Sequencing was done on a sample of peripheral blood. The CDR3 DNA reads TGTGCCACCAGAGGACTAGCGGGAAAGTTGTCCTACAATGAGCAGTTCTTC. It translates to CATRGLAGKLSYNEQFF.